Here is one TCR beta chain with its context. The sample comes from a study of blood T cell repertoires in COVID-19. Across the study: The United States, Italy and Spain were the sources of the acute and convalescent COVID-19 samples. Sources were T cells, B-cell-depleted T cells, or PBMCs; the material itself was cDNA or gDNA.

In the authors' workflow: Reference gene primer amplification gave nucleated cell count estimates. Data came from immunoSEQ multiplex PCR; TCRdb stores just in-frame clones and leaves some out. The V and J calls and clone size are taken from that table; D and trimming were inferred from the DNA. The data contain 150,000 or so clones, roughly 83% of them seen just once; the ten biggest clones take up approximately 2.9%. Sequencing was done on a sample of peripheral blood. The receptor's source is a woman of 80 years or more with acute or convalescent COVID-19.

The chain's CDR3 is CSVGQGINYGYTF. The CDR3, as DNA: TGCAGCGTTGGACAGGGTATTAACTATGGCTACACCTTC. The V call is TRBV29-1, the J call TRBJ1-2; 7 bases fit TRBD1. Germline V lookup: CDR1 SQVTM, CDR2 ANQGSEA. The CDR3 totals 13 residues. Trimming cost V 4 bases and J 1 base; bases outside gene matches: 3.